These 20 T cell receptor beta chains originate from one sample sequenced in a study of blood T cell repertoires in COVID-19. Measured with immunoSEQ multiplex PCR; TCRdb has only the in-frame clones, and not every one. This sample yields under 450,000 clones, of which approximately 88% are seen a single time; over 10% belongs to the top ten. The sequencing input was peripheral blood. The receptors originated from a woman aged 45-60 years with COVID-19, enrolled during active disease.

This rearrangement joins TRBV6-6 to TRBJ2-3; D call uncertain. The V end was cut by 6 bases, the J end by 1 base, with 11 bases between. This CDR3 has 14 amino acids. Germline values: CDR1 MNHNY, CDR2 SVGAGI (reference sequence). CDR3: CASSPVGRTDTQYF. CDR3 nucleotides: TGTGCCAGCAGCCCCGTGGGCCGCACAGATACGCAGTATTTT.

V gene TRBV18 combines with J gene TRBJ2-3; 7 bases are shared with TRBD2. The germline gives CDR1 KGHSH, CDR2 LQKENI. Losses at the gene ends were 4 bases for V and 1 base for J; bases not matched to a gene: 2. This CDR3 spans 14 amino acids. CDR3 coding DNA: TGTGCCAGCTCACAGGGAGGGGGCACAGATACGCAGTATTTT. Translating it yields CASSQGGGTDTQYF.

The chain links TRBV9 to TRBJ2-2, with a possible D match to TRBD1 (6 bases). The CDR3 runs 15 residues. Germline CDR1 and CDR2: SGDLS and YYNGEE. Trimming left V 3 bases short and J 5 bases short, with 14 bases between. In DNA, the CDR3 is TGTGCCAGCAGCGCCCACAGGGTTGGGACCGGGGAGCTGTTTTTT. Protein: CASSAHRVGTGELFF.

In this sample, this clone turned up once. The V and J genes are TRBV5-8 and TRBJ2-6, with D tentatively TRBD1 (7 bases). Germline-derived CDR1 and CDR2 are SGHTS and YDEGEE. This CDR3 is 16 amino acids long. V lost 0 bases and J lost 4, with 11 bases in between. The CDR3 nucleotides read TGTGCCAGCAGCTTGGCCAGGGGGGCCGGGGCCAACGTCCTGACTTTC. Translation: CASSLARGAGANVLTF.

The V and J genes are TRBV5-6 and TRBJ2-7, with 8 positions matching TRBD1. The CDR3 has 14 amino acids. The J segment lost 7 bases and the V segment lost 3 bases, leaving 9 bases of the junction unmatched. The germline V gene has CDR1 SGHDT and CDR2 YYEEEE. The CDR3 sequence is CASSSQLTGGEQYF. The CDR3 DNA follows: TGTGCCAGCAGCTCACAACTCACAGGGGGTGAGCAGTACTTC.

The rearrangement joins TRBV6-5 to TRBJ1-1, with D maybe TRBD1 (6 bases). This CDR3 region has 13 residues. V was clipped by 7 bases and J by 3 bases, with 12 bases between them. The germline V gene has CDR1 MNHEY and CDR2 SVGAGI. CDR3 sequence: CASTLSGDTEAFF. CDR3 DNA sequence: TGTGCCAGCACCCTATCAGGGGACACTGAAGCTTTCTTT.

CDR3 region: CASSKARYNEQFF. DNA of the CDR3: TGTGCCAGTAGTAAAGCGCGCTACAATGAGCAGTTCTTC. The chain carries TRBV19 and TRBJ2-1; D is uncertain. CDR3 length: 13 amino acids. The V gene lost 4 bases and the J gene lost 3 bases, with 7 bases spanning the gap. Germline V lookup: CDR1 LNHDA, CDR2 SQIVND (reference sequence).

The J gene is TRBJ1-2, the V gene TRBV5-6; D possibly corresponds to TRBD1 (6 bases). Germline assignment: CDR1 SGHDT and CDR2 YYEEEE. Trimming left V 5 bases short and J 7 bases short, with 9 bases between. CDR3 length: 11 residues. The CDR3 sequence is CASRGAGGYTF. The CDR3 DNA follows: TGTGCCAGCAGGGGGGCTGGTGGCTACACCTTC.

This clone showed up just a few times. The chain combines TRBV7-3 with TRBJ2-2; TRBD1 matches 7 bases. The CDR3 sequence is 16 residues long. The junction had 2 bases not matched to a gene; V was cut back by 1 base and J by 0 bases. Looked up from germline, CDR1 is SGHTA and CDR2 is FQGTGA. The CDR3 DNA is TGTGCCAGCAGCTTAATGGGGACAGCGAACACCGGGGAGCTGTTTTTT. Protein: CASSLMGTANTGELFF.

The rearrangement uses TRBV2 and TRBJ1-1, with D tentatively TRBD1 (6 bases). V lost 4 bases, J lost 4 bases, and 13 bases lay in between. The CDR3 length is 14 residues. Per the germline V gene, CDR1 is SNHLY and CDR2 is FYNNEI. CDR3 in DNA: TGTGCCAGCAGTGCTCTCGGACAGAGCACTGAAGCTTTCTTT. It codes for CASSALGQSTEAFF.

This sequence joins TRBV12-3 or TRBV12-4 and TRBJ1-2; D gene unclear. This CDR3 is built from 13 residues. V was trimmed by 5 bases and J by 0 bases, leaving 7 bases between them. For the CDR3, the DNA is TGTGCCAGCAGTGGTGCAGCTAACTATGGCTACACCTTC. This translates into CASSGAANYGYTF.

The genes are TRBV30 and TRBJ2-7; TRBD1 is a possible D gene (5 bases). The CDR3 loop spans 13 amino acids. Germline CDR1 GTSNPN, CDR2 SVGIG (reference sequence). Trimming took 2 bases from V and 6 from J, leaving 14 bases between them. CDR3 in amino acids: CAWSWGSRSEQYF. Here the CDR3 DNA reads TGTGCCTGGAGTTGGGGCAGTCGAAGCGAGCAGTACTTC.

The chain uses TRBV5-1 and TRBJ2-1; possible D gene TRBD2, 6 bases. The CDR3 is 16 amino acids. Germline V gives CDR1 SGHRS, CDR2 YFSETQ. Deletions cut 1 base from V and 4 bases from J, with 15 bases between. DNA for the CDR3: TGCGCCAGCAGCTTGTTGTCAGCGGGTAATTACAATGAGCAGTTCTTC. Amino acids: CASSLLSAGNYNEQFF.

This rearrangement joins TRBV6-2 or TRBV6-3 to TRBJ2-3; no firm D call. Germline-derived CDR1 and CDR2 are MNHEY and SVGEGT. V was clipped by 6 bases and J by 6 bases, with 10 bases between them. The CDR3 is 12 residues long. The CDR3 protein is CASSPPGDTQYF. In DNA, the CDR3 is TGTGCCAGCAGCCCCCCCGGGGATACGCAGTATTTT.

This clone was counted only a few times. The rearrangement links TRBV30 to TRBJ1-1, with D tentatively TRBD1 (5 bases). V was cut by 0 bases and J by 3 bases, with 8 bases left in between. Germline CDR1 reads GTSNPN; CDR2 reads SVGIG (reference sequence). This CDR3 spans 13 amino acids. CDR3: CAWSVQVDTEAFF. The CDR3 DNA reads TGTGCCTGGAGTGTACAGGTGGACACTGAAGCTTTCTTT.

The chain recombines TRBV3-1 (or the pseudogene TRBV3-2) with TRBJ1-6; tentatively, D is TRBD1 (6 bases). V was trimmed by 4 bases and J by 7 bases, leaving 11 bases between them. There are 14 residues in the CDR3. Germline V CDR1 and CDR2: LGHDT, YNNKEL (reference sequence). Written as DNA, the CDR3 is TGTGCCAGCAGCCCGGCCAGGGGCAATTCACCCCTCCACTTT. As protein: CASSPARGNSPLHF.

The rearrangement joins TRBV20-1 to TRBJ1-3, with D unresolved. CDR3 length: 14 residues. Trimming shortened V by 3 bases and J by 4 bases, and 13 bases separated the two germline ends. Germline V gene lookup returns CDR1 DFQATT and CDR2 SNEGSKA (reference sequence). CDR3 DNA sequence: TGCAGTGCTAGTTCCAGTTCCCCCGGAAACACCATATATTTT. Its translation is CSASSSSPGNTIYF.

The chain couples TRBV2 to TRBJ1-2; D is unclear. Trimming stripped 3 bases from V and 3 bases from J, with 8 bases between. The germline CDR1 and CDR2 sequences are SNHLY and FYNNEI. CDR3 length: 13 residues. The CDR3 DNA sequence: TGTGCCAGCAGTGAGCGGGCAGACTATGGCTACACCTTC. It encodes CASSERADYGYTF.

This CDR3 is CASSPQGANYEQYF. The CDR3 nucleotides read TGTGCCAGCAGCCCACAGGGGGCTAACTACGAGCAGTACTTC. The rearrangement links TRBV5-4 to TRBJ2-7, with 9 bases that match TRBD1. The V gene end was trimmed by 4 bases and the J gene end by 3 bases; junction bases not matched to a gene: 5. The germline CDR1 and CDR2 sequences are SGHNT and YYREEE (reference sequence). This CDR3 region has 14 residues.

The chain joins TRBV9 to TRBJ1-3; 10 bases agree with TRBD1. J was trimmed by 2 bases and V by 3 bases; bases with no gene match: 5. The CDR3 covers 16 residues. Per the germline V gene, CDR1 is SGDLS and CDR2 is YYNGEE. The CDR3 region has the DNA TGTGCCAGCAGCGACGGGACAGGGGTTACTGGAAACACCATATATTTT. Its protein product is CASSDGTGVTGNTIYF.